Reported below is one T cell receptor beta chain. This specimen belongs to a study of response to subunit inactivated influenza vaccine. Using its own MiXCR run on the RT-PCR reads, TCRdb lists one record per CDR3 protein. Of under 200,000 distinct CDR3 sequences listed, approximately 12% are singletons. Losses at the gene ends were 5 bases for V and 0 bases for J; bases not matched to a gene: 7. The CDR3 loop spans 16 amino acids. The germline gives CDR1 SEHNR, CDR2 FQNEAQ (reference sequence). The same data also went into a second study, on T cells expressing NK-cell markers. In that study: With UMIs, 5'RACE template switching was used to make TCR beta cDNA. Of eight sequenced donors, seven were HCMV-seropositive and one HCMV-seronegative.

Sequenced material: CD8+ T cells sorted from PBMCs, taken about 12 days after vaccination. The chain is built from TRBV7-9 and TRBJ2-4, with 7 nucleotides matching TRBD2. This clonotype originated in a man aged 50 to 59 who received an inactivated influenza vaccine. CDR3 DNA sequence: TGTGCCAGCAGCAGCCCGGGGGGACTAGCCAAAAACATTCAGTACTTC. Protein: CASSSPGGLAKNIQYF.